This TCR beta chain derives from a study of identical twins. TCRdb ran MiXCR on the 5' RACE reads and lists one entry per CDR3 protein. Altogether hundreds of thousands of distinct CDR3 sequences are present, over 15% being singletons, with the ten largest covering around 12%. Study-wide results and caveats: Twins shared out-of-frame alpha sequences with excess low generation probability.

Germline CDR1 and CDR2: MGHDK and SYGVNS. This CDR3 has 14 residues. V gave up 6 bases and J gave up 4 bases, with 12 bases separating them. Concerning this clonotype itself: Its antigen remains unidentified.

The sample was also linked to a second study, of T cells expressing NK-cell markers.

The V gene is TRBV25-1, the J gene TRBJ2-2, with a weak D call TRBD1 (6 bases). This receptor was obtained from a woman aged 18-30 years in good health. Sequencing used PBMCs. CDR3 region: CASRQGGPTGELFF. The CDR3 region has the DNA TGTGCCAGCAGACAAGGGGGTCCCACCGGGGAGCTGTTTTTT.